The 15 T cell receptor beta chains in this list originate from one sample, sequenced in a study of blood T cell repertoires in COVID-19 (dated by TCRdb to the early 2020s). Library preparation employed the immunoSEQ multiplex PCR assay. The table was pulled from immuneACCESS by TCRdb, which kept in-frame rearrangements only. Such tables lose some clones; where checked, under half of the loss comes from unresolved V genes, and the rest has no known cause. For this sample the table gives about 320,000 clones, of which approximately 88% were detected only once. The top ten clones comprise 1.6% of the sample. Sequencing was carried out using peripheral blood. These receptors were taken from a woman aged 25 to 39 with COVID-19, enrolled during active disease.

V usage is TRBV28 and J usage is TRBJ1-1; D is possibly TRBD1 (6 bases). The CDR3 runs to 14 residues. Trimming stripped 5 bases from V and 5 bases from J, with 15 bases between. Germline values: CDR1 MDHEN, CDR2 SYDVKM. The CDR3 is CASSLTGSGTEAFF. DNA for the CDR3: TGTGCCAGCAGTCTGACAGGATCGGGGACTGAAGCTTTCTTT.

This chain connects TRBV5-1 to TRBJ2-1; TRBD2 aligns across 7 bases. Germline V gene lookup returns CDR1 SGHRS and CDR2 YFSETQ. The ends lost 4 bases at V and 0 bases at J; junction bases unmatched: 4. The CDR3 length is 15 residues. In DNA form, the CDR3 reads TGCGCCAGCAGCGCAAGCGGGGACTCCTACAATGAGCAGTTCTTC. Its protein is CASSASGDSYNEQFF.

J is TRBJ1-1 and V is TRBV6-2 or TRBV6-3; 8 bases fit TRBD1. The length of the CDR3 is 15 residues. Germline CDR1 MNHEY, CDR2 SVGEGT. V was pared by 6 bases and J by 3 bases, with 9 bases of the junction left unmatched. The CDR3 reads CASSPFTGGYTEAFF. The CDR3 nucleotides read TGTGCCAGCAGCCCCTTTACAGGGGGGTACACTGAAGCTTTCTTT.

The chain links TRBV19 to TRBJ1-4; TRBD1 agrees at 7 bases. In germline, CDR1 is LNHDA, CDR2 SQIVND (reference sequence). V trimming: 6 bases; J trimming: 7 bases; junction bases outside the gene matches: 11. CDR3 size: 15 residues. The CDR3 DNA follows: TGTGCCAGTAGCCGGAAAGGGGGCAGGGGTGAAAAACTGTTTTTT. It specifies CASSRKGGRGEKLFF.

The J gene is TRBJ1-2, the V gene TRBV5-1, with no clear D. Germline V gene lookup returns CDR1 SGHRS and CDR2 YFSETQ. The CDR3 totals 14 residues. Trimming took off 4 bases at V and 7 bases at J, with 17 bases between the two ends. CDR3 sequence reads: CASSTERESAGYTF. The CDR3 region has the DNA TGCGCCAGCAGCACGGAACGGGAATCGGCTGGCTACACCTTC.

The CDR3 protein is CASSLAGQQNQPQHF. As DNA, the CDR3 is TGTGCCAGCAGTTTGGCGGGACAGCAAAATCAGCCCCAGCATTTT. V gene TRBV28 combines with J gene TRBJ1-5; TRBD1 agrees at 7 bases. The CDR3 length is 15 residues. CDR1 is MDHEN and CDR2 is SYDVKM in the germline V gene. Trimming removed 3 bases from V and 4 bases from J; junction bases left unmatched: 6.

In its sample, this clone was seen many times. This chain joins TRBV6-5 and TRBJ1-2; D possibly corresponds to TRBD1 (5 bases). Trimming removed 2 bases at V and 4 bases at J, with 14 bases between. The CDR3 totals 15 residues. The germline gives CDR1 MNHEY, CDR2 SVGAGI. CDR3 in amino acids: CASSYRGMGLYGYTF. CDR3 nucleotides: TGTGCCAGCAGTTACAGAGGGATGGGACTCTATGGCTACACCTTC.

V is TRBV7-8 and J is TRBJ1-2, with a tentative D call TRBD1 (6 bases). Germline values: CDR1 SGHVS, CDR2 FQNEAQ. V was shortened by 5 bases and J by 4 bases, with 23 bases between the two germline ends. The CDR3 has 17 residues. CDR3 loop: CASSLQGGGPTAYGYTF. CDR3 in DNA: TGTGCCAGCAGCCTGCAAGGGGGGGGGCCAACCGCCTATGGCTACACCTTC.

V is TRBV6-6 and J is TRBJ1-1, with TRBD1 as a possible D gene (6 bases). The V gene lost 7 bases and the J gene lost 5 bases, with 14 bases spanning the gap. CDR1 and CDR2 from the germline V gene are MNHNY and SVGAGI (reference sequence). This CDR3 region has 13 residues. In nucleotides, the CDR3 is TGTGCCAGCATCTTTCCTGGACAGACTGAAGCTTTCTTT. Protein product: CASIFPGQTEAFF.

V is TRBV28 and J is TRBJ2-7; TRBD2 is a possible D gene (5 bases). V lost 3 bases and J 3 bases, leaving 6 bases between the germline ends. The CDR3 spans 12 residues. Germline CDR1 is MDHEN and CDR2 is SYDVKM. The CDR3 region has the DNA TGTGCCAGCAGTTTGGGGAGCTACGAGCAGTACGTC. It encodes CASSLGSYEQYV.

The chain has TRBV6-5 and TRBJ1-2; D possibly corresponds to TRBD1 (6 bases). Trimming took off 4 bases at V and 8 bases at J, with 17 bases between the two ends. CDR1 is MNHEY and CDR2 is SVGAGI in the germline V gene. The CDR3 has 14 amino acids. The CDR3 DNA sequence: TGTGCCAGCAGTTGGGATCGGCAGGGGCGAGGCTACACCTTC. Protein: CASSWDRQGRGYTF.

The CDR3 nucleotides are TGTGCCAGCAGCGGTATCGGACAGGCCTATGGCTACACCTTC. Translation: CASSGIGQAYGYTF. V and J are TRBV9 and TRBJ1-2, with TRBD1 identical over 7 bases. J gave up 4 bases and V 3 bases, and 6 bases lay outside the gene matches. Germline CDR1 SGDLS, CDR2 YYNGEE. The CDR3 loop spans 14 amino acids.

CDR3 residues: CASSKTGLQETQYF. The CDR3 DNA reads TGTGCCAGCAGCAAGACAGGGCTCCAAGAGACCCAGTACTTC. The rearrangement uses TRBV11-2 and TRBJ2-5; 7 nucleotides agree with TRBD1. The CDR3 runs 14 residues. V dropped 5 bases and J dropped 1; count of bases not matched to a gene: 4. The germline V gene encodes CDR1 SGHAT and CDR2 FQNNGV.

CDR3 DNA sequence: TGTGCCAGCAGTTTCAGGTCCACTAATGAAAAACTGTTTTTT. This translates into CASSFRSTNEKLFF. The rearrangement uses TRBV27 and TRBJ1-4; unclear D gene. The germline gives CDR1 MNHEY, CDR2 SMNVEV (reference sequence). V was shortened by 3 bases and J by 2 bases, with 7 bases between the two germline ends. This CDR3 region has 14 residues.

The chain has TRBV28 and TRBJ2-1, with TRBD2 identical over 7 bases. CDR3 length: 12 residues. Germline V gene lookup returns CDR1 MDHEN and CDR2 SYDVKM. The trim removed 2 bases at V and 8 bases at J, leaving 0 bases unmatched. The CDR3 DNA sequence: TGTGCCAGCAGTTTAGGGAGGGATGAGCAGTTCTTC. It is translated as CASSLGRDEQFF.